This paragraph reports one TCR beta chain. This clonotype was counted only a few times. What this receptor recognizes is not known. Base qualities are not recorded, but no much larger clone differs from it by a single base. A case-control design nested within a healthcare worker cohort in London, UK, was used, with weekly nasopharyngeal swab PCR tests and blood sampling performed. Healthcare workers were enrolled in the week of the UK lockdown, from 23 to 31 March 2020, and were followed every week for up to about 16 weeks. Libraries were made using 5' RACE. Instrument on record: NextSeq 500. To correct for sequencing error and PCR bias, the TCR library protocol tagged individual cDNA molecules with unique molecular identifiers. TCR alpha and beta chains were both sequenced, and the abundances of alpha and beta sequences in each sample were closely correlated with each other. The paper's data handling went like this. Decombinator V4 was used to perform V gene, J gene and CDR3 annotation of TCR sequences. Expanded TCRs were defined as changing significantly between any two time points under a Poisson model with p below 0.0001. TCR abundances were normalised to the total number of TCRs sequenced per sample and expressed as counts per million. TRAV1-2 paired with TRAJ12, TRAJ20 or TRAJ33 defined MAIT TCRs, while TRAV10 paired with TRAJ18 defined iNKT TCRs. VDJdb, accessed 1 November 2021, was searched for CMV, EBV and SARS-CoV-2 annotated TCRs, with TCRs annotated for multiple antigens excluded. The public reads were reanalyzed by TCRdb: fastp trimming at Q25, MiXCR alignment, in-frame beta chains only. Rows with a matching CDR3 protein are joined into one entry that keeps the most common DNA and genes. TCRdb's processing, not the authors' own work, is the source of the V and J calls. Recorded for this sample are tens of thousands of distinct CDR3 sequences; 10% of them occurred a single time. The ten largest account for around 16% of the sample.

CDR1 and CDR2 were assigned from the germline V gene as MGHRA and YSYEKL. At the junction V is shortened by 6 bases and J by 2 bases, with 8 bases in between. The CDR3 runs 13 residues from the cysteine to the phenylalanine. Only the CDR3 DNA is retained, 39 bases long and in frame from the first base. These data originate in a study of early T cells in non-severe SARS-CoV-2 infection (dated by TCRdb to the early 2020s). About the full investigation: Because TCR sequencing was done on bulk RNA from unsorted whole blood, the alpha and beta chains could not be paired.

The research as a whole found: VDJdb matching was skewed toward anti-spike CD8 responses and likely underestimated virus-specific expansions by missing private and CD4 specificities.

Sequences were derived from whole blood, sampled at baseline. This sequence was found in an adult who was a healthcare worker with PCR-confirmed SARS-CoV-2 infection or an uninfected control (not recorded which). Recombination linked TRBV4-1 to TRBJ2-1, and possibly TRBD2, on 5 matching bases. The CDR3 reads as follows: CASRGSAYNEQFF. Here is the DNA: TGCGCCAGCAGGGGTAGCGCCTACAATGAGCAGTTCTTC.